This TCR beta chain was observed in a study of memory CD4+ T cells and cytomegalovirus serostatus. Across the whole study: This sample comes from healthy Belgian adults, fewer than 10 CMV seropositive, about 25 seronegative.

The sort gate was single viable CD3+CD4+CD8-CD45RO+ cells for memory CD4+ T cells. Serostatus was set by detecting CMV pp150, pp28, p38, p52 IgG. Positive selection with CD4 microbeads enriched total CD4+ T cells. V was clipped by 0 bases and J by 3 bases, with 14 bases between them. This CDR3 is built from 16 residues. The germline CDR1 and CDR2 sequences are SNHLY and FYNNEI. Profiled with immunoSEQ multiplex PCR; TCRdb holds only in-frame clones, not every one. Here the sample spans 30,000 to 45,000 clones, 70% to 80% being singletons. The rearrangement joins TRBV2 to TRBJ1-2; the D is unclear. The material sequenced was memory CD4+ T cells from blood. This receptor was identified in an adult in good health and CMV-seropositive. CDR3 DNA: TGTGCCAGCAGTGAAGCGCTTCGGGTTGTGGACTATGGCTACACCTTC. Protein sequence: CASSEALRVVDYGYTF. Drawing the rest from reference TRBV2 and TRBJ1-2, the complete variable domain is EPEVTQTPSHQVTQMGQEVILRCVPISNHLYFYWYRQILGQKVEFLVSFYNNEISEKSEIFDDQFSVERPDGSNFTLKIRSTKLEDSAMYFCASSEALRVVDYGYTFGSGTRLTVV.